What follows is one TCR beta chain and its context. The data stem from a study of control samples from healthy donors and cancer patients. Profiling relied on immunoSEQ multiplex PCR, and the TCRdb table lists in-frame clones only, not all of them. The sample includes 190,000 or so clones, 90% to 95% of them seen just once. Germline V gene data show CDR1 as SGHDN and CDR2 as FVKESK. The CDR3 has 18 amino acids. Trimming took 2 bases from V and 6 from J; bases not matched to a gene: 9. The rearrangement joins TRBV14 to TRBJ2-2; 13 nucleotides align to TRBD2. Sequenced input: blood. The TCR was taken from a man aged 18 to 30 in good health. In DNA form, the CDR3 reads TGTGCCAGCAGCCAACTTCGCATCGGGACTAGCGGGGCCGGGGAGCTGTTTTTT. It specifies CASSQLRIGTSGAGELFF. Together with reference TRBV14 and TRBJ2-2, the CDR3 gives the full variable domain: EAGVTQFPSHSVIEKGQTVTLRCDPISGHDNLYWYRRVMGKEIKFLLHFVKESKQDESGMPNNRFLAERTGGTYSTLKVQPAELEDSGVYFCASSQLRIGTSGAGELFFGEGSRLTVL.